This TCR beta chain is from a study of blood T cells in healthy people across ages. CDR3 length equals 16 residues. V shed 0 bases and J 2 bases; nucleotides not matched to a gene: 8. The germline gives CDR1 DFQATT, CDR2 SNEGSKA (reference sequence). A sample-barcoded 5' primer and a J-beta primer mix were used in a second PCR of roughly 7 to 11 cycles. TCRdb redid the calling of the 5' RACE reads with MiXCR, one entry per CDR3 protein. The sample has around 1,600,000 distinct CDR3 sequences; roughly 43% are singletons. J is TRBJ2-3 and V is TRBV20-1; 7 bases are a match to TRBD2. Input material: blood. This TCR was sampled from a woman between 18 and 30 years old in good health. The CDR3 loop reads CSARDSALADTDTQYF. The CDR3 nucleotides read TGCAGTGCTAGAGATTCGGCGCTAGCGGACACAGATACGCAGTATTTT.